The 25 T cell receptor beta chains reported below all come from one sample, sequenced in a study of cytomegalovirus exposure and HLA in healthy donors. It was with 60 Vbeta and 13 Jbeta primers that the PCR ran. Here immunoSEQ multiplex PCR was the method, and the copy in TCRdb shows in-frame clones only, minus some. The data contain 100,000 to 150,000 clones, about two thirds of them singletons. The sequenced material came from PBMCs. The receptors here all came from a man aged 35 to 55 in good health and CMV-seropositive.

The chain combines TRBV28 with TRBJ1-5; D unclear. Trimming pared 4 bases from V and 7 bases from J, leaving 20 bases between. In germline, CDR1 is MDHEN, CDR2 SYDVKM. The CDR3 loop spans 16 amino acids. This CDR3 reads CASSSLAGLTRQPQHF. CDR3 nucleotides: TGTGCCAGCAGTTCTCTCGCAGGTTTGACCCGGCAGCCCCAGCATTTT.

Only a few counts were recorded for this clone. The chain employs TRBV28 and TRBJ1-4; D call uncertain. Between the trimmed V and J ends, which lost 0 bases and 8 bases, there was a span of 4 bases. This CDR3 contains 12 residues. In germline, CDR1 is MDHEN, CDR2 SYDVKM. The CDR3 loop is CASSLWAEKLFF. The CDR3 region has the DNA TGTGCCAGCAGTTTATGGGCCGAAAAACTGTTTTTT.

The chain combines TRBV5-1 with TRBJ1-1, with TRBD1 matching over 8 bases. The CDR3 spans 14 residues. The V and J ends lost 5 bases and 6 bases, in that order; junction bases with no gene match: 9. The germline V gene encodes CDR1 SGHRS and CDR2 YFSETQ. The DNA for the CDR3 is TGCGCCAGCAGAAACAAACAGGGGGTCGCTGAAGCTTTCTTT. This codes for CASRNKQGVAEAFF.

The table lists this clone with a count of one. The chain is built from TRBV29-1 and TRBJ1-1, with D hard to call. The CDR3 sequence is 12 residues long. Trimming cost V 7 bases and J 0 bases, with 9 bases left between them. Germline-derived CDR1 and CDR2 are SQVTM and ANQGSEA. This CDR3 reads CSGGSLNTEAFF. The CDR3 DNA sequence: TGCAGCGGTGGGAGTCTGAACACTGAAGCTTTCTTT.

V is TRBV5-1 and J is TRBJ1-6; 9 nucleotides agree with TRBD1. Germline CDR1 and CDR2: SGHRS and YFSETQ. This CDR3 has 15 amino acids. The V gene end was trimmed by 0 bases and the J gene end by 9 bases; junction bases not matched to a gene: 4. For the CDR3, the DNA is TGCGCCAGCAGCTTGGGGGACAGGGTCGGTTCACCCCTCCACTTT. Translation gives CASSLGDRVGSPLHF. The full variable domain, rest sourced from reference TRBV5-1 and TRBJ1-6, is KAGVTQTPRYLIKTRGQQVTLSCSPISGHRSVSWYQQTPGQGLQFLFEYFSETQRNKGNFPGRFSGRQFSNSRSEMNVSTLELGDSALYLCASSLGDRVGSPLHFGNGTRLTVT.

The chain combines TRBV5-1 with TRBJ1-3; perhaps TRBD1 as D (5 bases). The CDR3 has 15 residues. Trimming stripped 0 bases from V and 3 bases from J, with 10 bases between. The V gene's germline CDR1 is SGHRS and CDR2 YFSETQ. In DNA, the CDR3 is TGCGCCAGCAGCTTGGCGGGGGTGGATGGAAACACCATATATTTT. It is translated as CASSLAGVDGNTIYF. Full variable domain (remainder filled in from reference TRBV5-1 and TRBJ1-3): KAGVTQTPRYLIKTRGQQVTLSCSPISGHRSVSWYQQTPGQGLQFLFEYFSETQRNKGNFPGRFSGRQFSNSRSEMNVSTLELGDSALYLCASSLAGVDGNTIYFGEGSWLTVV.

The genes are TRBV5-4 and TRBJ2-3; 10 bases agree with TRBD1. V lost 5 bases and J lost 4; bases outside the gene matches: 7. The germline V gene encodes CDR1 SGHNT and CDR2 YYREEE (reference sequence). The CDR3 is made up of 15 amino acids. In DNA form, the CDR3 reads TGTGCCAGCAGACCGGGACAGGGGAGCGCAGATACGCAGTATTTT. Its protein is CASRPGQGSADTQYF. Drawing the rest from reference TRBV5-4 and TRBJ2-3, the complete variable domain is ETGVTQSPTHLIKTRGQQVTLRCSSQSGHNTVSWYQQALGQGPQFIFQYYREEENGRGNFPPRFSGLQFPNYSSELNVNALELDDSALYLCASRPGQGSADTQYFGPGTRLTVL.

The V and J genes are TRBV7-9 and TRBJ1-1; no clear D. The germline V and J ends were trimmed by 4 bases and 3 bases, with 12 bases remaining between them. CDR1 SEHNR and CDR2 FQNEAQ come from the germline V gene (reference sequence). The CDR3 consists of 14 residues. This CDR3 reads CASSSPGSDTEAFF. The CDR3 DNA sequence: TGTGCCAGCAGCTCCCCGGGGTCGGACACTGAAGCTTTCTTT.

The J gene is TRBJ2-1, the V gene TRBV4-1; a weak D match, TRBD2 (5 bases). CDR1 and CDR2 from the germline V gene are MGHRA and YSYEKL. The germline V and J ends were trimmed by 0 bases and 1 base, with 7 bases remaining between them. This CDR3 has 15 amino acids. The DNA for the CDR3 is TGCGCCAGCAGCCAAGAACTAGTATCCTACAATGAGCAGTTCTTC. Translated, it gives CASSQELVSYNEQFF.

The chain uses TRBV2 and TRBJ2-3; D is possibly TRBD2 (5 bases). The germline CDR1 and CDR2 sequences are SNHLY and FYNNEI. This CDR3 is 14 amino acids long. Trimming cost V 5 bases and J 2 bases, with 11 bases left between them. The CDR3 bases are TGTGCCAGCAGTCCTACTAGGATCACAGATACGCAGTATTTT. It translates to CASSPTRITDTQYF. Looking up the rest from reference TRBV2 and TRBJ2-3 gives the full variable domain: EPEVTQTPSHQVTQMGQEVILRCVPISNHLYFYWYRQILGQKVEFLVSFYNNEISEKSEIFDDQFSVERPDGSNFTLKIRSTKLEDSAMYFCASSPTRITDTQYFGPGTRLTVL.

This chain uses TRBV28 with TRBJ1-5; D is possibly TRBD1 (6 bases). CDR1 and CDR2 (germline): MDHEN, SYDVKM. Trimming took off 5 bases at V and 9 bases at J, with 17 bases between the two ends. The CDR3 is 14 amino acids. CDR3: CASSEQGFVLPQHF. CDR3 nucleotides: TGTGCCAGCAGTGAACAGGGATTTGTGCTGCCCCAGCATTTT.

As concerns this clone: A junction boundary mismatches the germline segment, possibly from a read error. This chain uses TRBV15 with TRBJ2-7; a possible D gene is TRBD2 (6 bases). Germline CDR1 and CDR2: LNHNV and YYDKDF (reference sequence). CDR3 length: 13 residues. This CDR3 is CATSRDLDYKGNF. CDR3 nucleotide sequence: TGTGCCACCAGCAGAGACCTGGACTACAAGGGAAACTTC.

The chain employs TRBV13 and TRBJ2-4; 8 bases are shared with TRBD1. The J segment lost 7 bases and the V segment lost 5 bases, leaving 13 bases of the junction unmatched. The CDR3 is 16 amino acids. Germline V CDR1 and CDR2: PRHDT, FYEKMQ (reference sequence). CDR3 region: CASSEAGGPSMNIQYF. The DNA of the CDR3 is TGTGCCAGCAGCGAAGCAGGGGGCCCTTCGATGAACATTCAGTACTTC.

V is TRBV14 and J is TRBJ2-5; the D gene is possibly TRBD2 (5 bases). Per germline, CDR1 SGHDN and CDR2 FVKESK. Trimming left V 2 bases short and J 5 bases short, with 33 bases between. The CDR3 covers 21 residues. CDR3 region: CASSQLPVGVPRNPLKETQYF. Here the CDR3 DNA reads TGTGCCAGCAGCCAATTGCCGGTCGGGGTACCTCGGAATCCCCTAAAGGAGACCCAGTACTTC.

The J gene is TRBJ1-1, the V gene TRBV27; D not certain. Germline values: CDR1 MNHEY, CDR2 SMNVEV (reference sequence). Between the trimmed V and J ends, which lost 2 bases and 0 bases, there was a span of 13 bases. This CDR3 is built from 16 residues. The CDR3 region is CASSLSVQRLNTEAFF. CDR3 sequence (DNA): TGTGCCAGCAGTTTAAGTGTACAGAGATTGAACACTGAAGCTTTCTTT.

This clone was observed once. CDR3 residues: CAISAPGNTEAFF. CDR3 coding DNA: TGTGCCATCAGTGCCCCAGGGAACACTGAAGCTTTCTTT. The chain has TRBV10-3 and TRBJ1-1; D unresolved. CDR3 size: 13 residues. V lost 4 bases, J lost 1 base, and 7 bases lay in between. Germline CDR1 reads ENHRY; CDR2 reads SYGVKD.

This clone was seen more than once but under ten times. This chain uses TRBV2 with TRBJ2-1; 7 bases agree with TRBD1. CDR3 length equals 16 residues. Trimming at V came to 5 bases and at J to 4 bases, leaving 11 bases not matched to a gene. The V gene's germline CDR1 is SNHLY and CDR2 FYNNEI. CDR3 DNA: TGTGCCAGCAGTCCCACCGAGACAGGGAGTTACAATGAGCAGTTCTTC. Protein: CASSPTETGSYNEQFF.

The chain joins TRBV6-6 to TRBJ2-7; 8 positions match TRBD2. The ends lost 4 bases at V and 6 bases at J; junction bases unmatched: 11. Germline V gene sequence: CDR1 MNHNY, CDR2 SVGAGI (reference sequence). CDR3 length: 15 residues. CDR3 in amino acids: CASSSPGGGEVEQYF. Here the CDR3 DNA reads TGTGCCAGCAGTTCCCCCGGGGGGGGAGAGGTCGAGCAGTACTTC.

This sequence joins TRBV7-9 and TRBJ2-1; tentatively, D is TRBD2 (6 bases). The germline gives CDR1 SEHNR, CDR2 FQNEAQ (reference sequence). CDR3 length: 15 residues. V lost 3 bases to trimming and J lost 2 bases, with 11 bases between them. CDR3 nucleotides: TGTGCCAGCAGCTTCTTCGCGGGGCCCTACAATGAGCAGTTCTTC. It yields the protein CASSFFAGPYNEQFF.

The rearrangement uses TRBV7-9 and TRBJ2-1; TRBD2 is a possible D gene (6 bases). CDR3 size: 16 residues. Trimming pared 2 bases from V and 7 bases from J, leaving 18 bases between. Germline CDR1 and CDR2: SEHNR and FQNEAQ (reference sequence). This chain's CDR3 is CASSLRSTSSRNEQFF. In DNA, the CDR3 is TGTGCCAGCAGCTTAAGATCCACTAGCTCTCGGAATGAGCAGTTCTTC.

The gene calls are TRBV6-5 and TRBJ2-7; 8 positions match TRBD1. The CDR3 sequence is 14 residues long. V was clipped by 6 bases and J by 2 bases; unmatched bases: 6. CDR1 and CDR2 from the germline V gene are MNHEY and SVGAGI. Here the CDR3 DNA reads TGTGCCAGCAGCCCAGACAGGGGAACCTACGAGCAGTACTTC. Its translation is CASSPDRGTYEQYF.

The DNA for the CDR3 is TGTGCCAGCAGTATTCAGGAGAACACTGAAGCTTTCTTT. Translation: CASSIQENTEAFF. The gene calls are TRBV7-8 and TRBJ1-1; D is unclear. The CDR3 is 13 residues long. V shed 6 bases and J shed 1 base, with 9 bases lying between them. Germline V gene sequence: CDR1 SGHVS, CDR2 FQNEAQ.

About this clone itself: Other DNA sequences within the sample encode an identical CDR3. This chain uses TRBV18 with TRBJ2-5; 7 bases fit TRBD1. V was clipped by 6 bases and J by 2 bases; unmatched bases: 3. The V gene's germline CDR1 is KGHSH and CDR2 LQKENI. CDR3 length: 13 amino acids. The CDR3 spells CASSPGQQETQYF. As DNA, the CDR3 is TGTGCCAGCTCGCCGGGACAGCAAGAGACCCAGTACTTC.

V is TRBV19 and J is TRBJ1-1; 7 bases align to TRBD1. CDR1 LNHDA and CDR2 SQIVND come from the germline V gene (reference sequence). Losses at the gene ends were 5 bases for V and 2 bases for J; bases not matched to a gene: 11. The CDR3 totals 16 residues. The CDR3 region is CASSGGPGQPNTEAFF. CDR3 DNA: TGTGCCAGTAGTGGGGGACCGGGACAGCCTAACACTGAAGCTTTCTTT.

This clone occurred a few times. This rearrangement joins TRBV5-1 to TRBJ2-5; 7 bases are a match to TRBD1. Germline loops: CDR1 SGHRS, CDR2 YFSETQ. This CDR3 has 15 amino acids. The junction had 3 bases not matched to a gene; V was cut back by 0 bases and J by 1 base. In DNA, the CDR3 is TGCGCCAGCAGCTTGGGGGGACAGTTCCAAGAGACCCAGTACTTC. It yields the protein CASSLGGQFQETQYF.